The entry below gives a single T cell receptor (beta chain) sequence along with its context. This entry comes from a study of blood T cell repertoires in COVID-19. The CDR3 extends over 15 amino acids. The V gene's germline CDR1 is SGDLS and CDR2 YYNGEE. Trimming removed 3 bases from V and 6 bases from J, with 18 bases in between. The table came from immunoSEQ multiplex PCR; TCRdb's copy has only in-frame clones and leaves some out. The data show fewer than 150,000 clones, 87% seen once. The sequencing input was peripheral blood. The gene calls are TRBV9 and TRBJ2-5, with a tentative D call TRBD1 (6 bases). This receptor was obtained from a woman in her 70s with acute or convalescent COVID-19. The CDR3 DNA reads as TGTGCCAGCAGCGGAGGGGGTCTGGCCGAGAAGACCCAGTACTTC. Translating gives CASSGGGLAEKTQYF.